This TCR beta chain was documented in a study of blood T cell repertoires in COVID-19. This CDR3 spans 15 amino acids. The method was immunoSEQ multiplex PCR; TCRdb's version includes in-frame clones alone and lacks a portion of them. The data show more than 90,000 clones, around 87% seen once. V usage is TRBV21-1 and J usage is TRBJ1-5; TRBD1 reflects the table's D call only, with no check against the DNA. TRBV21-1 is tagged as a pseudogene. What was sequenced was peripheral blood. This clonotype originated in a woman in her 30s with acute or convalescent COVID-19. The CDR3: CASSKATGGGQPQHF. The CDR3 region has the DNA TGTGCCAGCAGCAAAGCAACAGGGGGCGGTCAGCCCCAGCATTTT.